This TCR beta chain was recorded in a study of shared clonotypes between healthy human individuals. Regarding this clone: Its antigen is still unknown.

The repertoire was sequenced with immunoSEQ multiplex PCR; TCRdb's copy has only in-frame clones and lacks some. The sample has fewer than 2.5 million clones, 93% seen once; the top ten hold about 0.38%. Germline assignment: CDR1 LNHDA and CDR2 SQIVND (reference sequence). The CDR3 runs 15 residues. V was cut by 3 bases and J by 0 bases, with 9 bases left in between. Study-level results: The study found lower generation probabilities in non-shared clonotypes than in those shared by all four donors.

The rearrangement uses TRBV19 and TRBJ1-3; the D is unclear. Sequenced material: naive CD4+ T cells from PBMCs. Sample subset: CD45RA+ positively selected. This sequence originates from a man between 18 and 35 years old in good health. Some clones in this sample may be carry-over from other donors' samples. DNA of the CDR3: TGTGCCAGTAGTATTATGGCAACCTCTGGAAACACCATATATTTT. Translation: CASSIMATSGNTIYF.